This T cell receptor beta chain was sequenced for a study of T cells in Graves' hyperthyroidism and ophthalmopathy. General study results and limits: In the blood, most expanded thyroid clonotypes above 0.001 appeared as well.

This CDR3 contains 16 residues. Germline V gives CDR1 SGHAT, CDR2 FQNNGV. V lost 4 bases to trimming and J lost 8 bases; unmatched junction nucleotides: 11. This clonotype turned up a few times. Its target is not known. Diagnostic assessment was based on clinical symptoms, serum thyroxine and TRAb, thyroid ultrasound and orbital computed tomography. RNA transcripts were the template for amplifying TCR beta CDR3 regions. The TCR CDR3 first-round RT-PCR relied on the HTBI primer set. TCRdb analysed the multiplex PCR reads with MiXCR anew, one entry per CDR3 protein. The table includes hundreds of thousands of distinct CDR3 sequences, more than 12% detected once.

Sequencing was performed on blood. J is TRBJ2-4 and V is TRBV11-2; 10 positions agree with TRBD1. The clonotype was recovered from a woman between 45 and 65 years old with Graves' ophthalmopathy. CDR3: CASSSISGTGVYIQYF. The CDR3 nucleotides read TGTGCCAGCAGCTCAATTTCCGGGACAGGGGTGTACATTCAGTACTTC. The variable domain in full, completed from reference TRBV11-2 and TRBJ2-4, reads EAGVAQSPRYKIIEKRQSVAFWCNPISGHATLYWYQQILGQGPKLLIQFQNNGVVDDSQLPKDRFSAERLKGVDSTLKIQPAKLEDSAVYLCASSSISGTGVYIQYFGAGTRLSVL.